This is a list of T cell receptor beta chains from one sample in a study of shared clonotypes between healthy human individuals. Here immunoSEQ multiplex PCR was the method, and the copy in TCRdb shows in-frame clones only, minus some. The sample yields about 2.1 million clones, 93% seen once. Sequencing was performed on naive CD8+ T cells from PBMCs. These receptors were taken from a man between 18 and 35 years old in good health. Some clones in this sample may be carry-over from other donors' samples. Each CDR3 is given without its conserved first and last residue. Some rows mark clone size as missing; the rest say once, few, many or name a class of expanded clone.

V gene	clone size	J gene	CDR3 protein
TRBV27	.	TRBJ1-2	ASSPRSGGAYGYT
TRBV28	.	TRBJ2-7	ASTLRPTTTNEQY
TRBV19	once	TRBJ2-4	ASSILARTGGVDIQY
TRBV5-1	.	TRBJ2-3	ASSFELAVSTDTQY
TRBV5-1	once	TRBJ2-7	ASSLVPRGSYEQY
TRBV5-1	.	TRBJ2-3	ASSLWGGSTDTQY
TRBV27	.	TRBJ2-3	ASSSKTGTGGADTQY
TRBV28	.	TRBJ1-1	ASSPGGSVLLNTEAF
TRBV6-1	.	TRBJ2-1	ASKGLAGYNEQF
TRBV27	.	TRBJ2-7	ASSFQGITYEQY
TRBV6-5	.	TRBJ2-5	ASSHLGGGWETQY
TRBV15	.	TRBJ2-5	ATSSFTETGPETQY
TRBV28	.	TRBJ2-6	ASSPRGQANVLT
TRBV10-2	.	TRBJ2-7	ASSPFSGRMDEQY
TRBV9	.	TRBJ2-3	ASSPAGGLTDTQY
TRBV7-3	.	TRBJ2-1	ASMNNEQF
TRBV29-1	.	TRBJ1-1	SVQQGMNTEAF
TRBV27	.	TRBJ2-7	ASSLAGGNSYEQY